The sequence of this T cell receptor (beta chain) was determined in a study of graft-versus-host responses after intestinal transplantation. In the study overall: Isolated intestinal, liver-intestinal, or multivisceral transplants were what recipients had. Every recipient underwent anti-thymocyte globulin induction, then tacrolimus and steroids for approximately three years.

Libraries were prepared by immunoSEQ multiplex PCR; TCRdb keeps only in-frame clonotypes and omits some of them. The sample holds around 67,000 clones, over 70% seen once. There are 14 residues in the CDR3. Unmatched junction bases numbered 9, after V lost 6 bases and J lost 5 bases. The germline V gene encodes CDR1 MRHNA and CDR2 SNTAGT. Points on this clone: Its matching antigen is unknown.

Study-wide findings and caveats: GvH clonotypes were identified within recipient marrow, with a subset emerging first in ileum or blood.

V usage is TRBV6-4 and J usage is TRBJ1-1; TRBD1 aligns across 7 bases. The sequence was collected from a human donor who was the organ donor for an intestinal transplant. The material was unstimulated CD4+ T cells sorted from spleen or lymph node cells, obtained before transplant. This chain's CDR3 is CASSMTGLRTEAFF. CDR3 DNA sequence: TGTGCCAGCAGCATGACAGGGCTGAGGACTGAAGCTTTCTTT.